These 23 T cell receptor beta chains share one sample of origin, sequenced in a study of PD-1 blockade in classical Hodgkin lymphoma. Relapse was seen in all patients after autologous stem cell transplantation, and brentuximab vedotin exposure was variable. This table comes from immunoSEQ multiplex PCR, and its TCRdb copy is limited to in-frame clones, with some not included. The sample includes 60,000 to 65,000 clones, 70% to 90% of them seen just once. The sample in question was peripheral blood mononuclear cells (PBMCs), obtained at baseline. These receptors were obtained from a human donor with classical Hodgkin lymphoma.

This clone was seen more than once but under ten times. The chain couples TRBV4-1 to TRBJ2-7; D remains ambiguous. Germline assignment: CDR1 MGHRA and CDR2 YSYEKL. CDR3 length: 11 residues. Trimming took off 3 bases at V and 2 bases at J, with 2 bases between the two ends. The CDR3 DNA follows: TGCGCCAGCAGCCAGGCCTACGAGCAGTACTTC. The encoded protein is CASSQAYEQYF.

The V gene is TRBV18, the J gene TRBJ2-3, with no clear D. Germline V gene data show CDR1 as KGHSH and CDR2 as LQKENI. V shed 11 bases and J shed 2 bases, with 14 bases lying between them. The CDR3 is 13 residues long. CDR3 DNA sequence: TGTGCCTCTCGGGCGGCTCCCACAGATACGCAGTATTTT. Its protein is CASRAAPTDTQYF.

The V gene is TRBV28, the J gene TRBJ2-3; tentatively, D is TRBD1 (6 bases). The CDR3 is made up of 19 amino acids. The germline V gene encodes CDR1 MDHEN and CDR2 SYDVKM. Trimming shortened V by 6 bases and J by 1 base, and 26 bases separated the two germline ends. The CDR3 sequence is CASSYRAGFPVEGTDTQYF. CDR3 DNA sequence: TGTGCCAGCAGCTACAGGGCGGGCTTTCCCGTGGAGGGCACAGATACGCAGTATTTT.

The CDR3 DNA reads TGTGCCAGCAGTGATGACTCTAGGGACACTGAAGCTTTCTTT. Encoded protein: CASSDDSRDTEAFF. The chain joins TRBV6-1 to TRBJ1-1, with unresolved D. V shed 3 bases and J shed 3 bases, with 11 bases lying between them. The CDR3 extends over 14 amino acids. Germline V gene lookup returns CDR1 MNHNS and CDR2 SASEGT.

This chain links TRBV28 with TRBJ2-4, with unresolved D. CDR1 and CDR2 from the germline V gene are MDHEN and SYDVKM. This CDR3 is 13 amino acids long. V shed 3 bases and J shed 10 bases, with 13 bases lying between them. Here the CDR3 DNA reads TGTGCCAGCAGTTTGCATCCAAGGGTGATTCAGTACTTC. This translates into CASSLHPRVIQYF. The whole variable domain, filled in from reference TRBV28 and TRBJ2-4, reads DVKVTQSSRYLVKRTGEKVFLECVQDMDHENMFWYRQDPGLGLRLIYFSYDVKMKEKGDIPEGYSVSREKKERFSLILESASTNQTSMYLCASSLHPRVIQYFGAGTRLSVL.

The chain joins TRBV19 to TRBJ1-6; D call uncertain. The V end was cut by 1 base, the J end by 8 bases, with 6 bases between. The CDR3 contains 13 residues. Looked up from germline, CDR1 is LNHDA and CDR2 is SQIVND (reference sequence). The CDR3 DNA sequence: TGTGCCAGTAGTATAGTGATGGATTCACCCCTCCACTTT. This gives the protein CASSIVMDSPLHF.

The sample holds a few counts of this clone. The V gene is TRBV5-4, the J gene TRBJ2-2, with 8 nucleotides matching TRBD2. Germline V gene lookup returns CDR1 SGHNT and CDR2 YYREEE (reference sequence). CDR3 length: 14 amino acids. Trimming removed 4 bases from V and 5 bases from J; junction bases left unmatched: 4. The CDR3, as DNA: TGTGCCAGCAGCCCGGGACTAGTAACCGGGGAGCTGTTTTTT. Protein product: CASSPGLVTGELFF.

V and J are TRBV6-5 and TRBJ1-6; D unresolved. This CDR3 spans 16 amino acids. Germline values: CDR1 MNHEY, CDR2 SVGAGI. Between the trimmed V and J ends, which lost 0 bases and 0 bases, there was a span of 6 bases. In DNA form, the CDR3 reads TGTGCCAGCAGTTACTCGACAAGCTCCTATAATTCACCCCTCCACTTT. Translation gives CASSYSTSSYNSPLHF.

This chain links TRBV5-1 with TRBJ1-3; weak D call: TRBD1 (5 bases). CDR1 is SGHRS, CDR2 YFSETQ, per germline. V lost 4 bases to trimming and J lost 6 bases, with 8 bases between them. The CDR3 runs 12 residues. The CDR3: CASSGTENTIYF. The CDR3 coding sequence is TGCGCCAGCAGCGGGACGGAAAACACCATATATTTT.

The chain combines TRBV5-8 with TRBJ1-1; a possible D gene is TRBD1 (5 bases). V was shortened by 2 bases and J by 6 bases, with 14 bases between the two germline ends. CDR1 is SGHTS, CDR2 YDEGEE, per germline. This CDR3 has 14 residues. The DNA of the CDR3 is TGTGCCAGCAGCTTTCAAGGGTGGGGCGCTGAAGCTTTCTTT. Residues: CASSFQGWGAEAFF.

This rearrangement joins TRBV11-3 to TRBJ2-7; 12 bases are a match to TRBD1. The germline V gene has CDR1 SGHNT and CDR2 YENEEA. The CDR3 runs to 14 residues. V lost 3 bases to trimming and J lost 5 bases; unmatched junction nucleotides: 2. This chain's CDR3 is CASSFGTGGDEQYF. The CDR3, as DNA: TGTGCCAGCAGCTTCGGGACAGGGGGCGACGAGCAGTACTTC.

The V gene is TRBV20-1, the J gene TRBJ1-2; the D is unclear. The ends were cut back, 5 bases at V and 5 bases at J, with 6 bases in the middle. The CDR3 is 10 amino acids. CDR1 is DFQATT and CDR2 is SNEGSKA in the germline V gene (reference sequence). The CDR3: CSAGPYGYTF. DNA of the CDR3: TGCAGTGCTGGCCCGTATGGCTACACCTTC.

The rearrangement uses TRBV6-5 and TRBJ2-7; D is possibly TRBD1 (6 bases). Germline V gives CDR1 MNHEY, CDR2 SVGAGI. The CDR3 has 13 residues. Trimming cost V 6 bases and J 1 base, with 10 bases left between them. CDR3 bases: TGTGCCAGCAGACCGACAGGTTCCTACGAGCAGTACTTC. This translates into CASRPTGSYEQYF.

CDR3 sequence reads: CAISESQTYQETQYF. The CDR3, as DNA: TGTGCCATCAGTGAGTCACAAACGTACCAAGAGACCCAGTACTTC. The chain uses TRBV10-3 and TRBJ2-5; D gene uncertain. Per germline, CDR1 ENHRY and CDR2 SYGVKD. Trimming took 0 bases from V and 0 from J, leaving 8 bases between them. This CDR3 is 15 amino acids long.

V gene TRBV5-1 combines with J gene TRBJ2-5; 7 bases match TRBD1. The germline V gene has CDR1 SGHRS and CDR2 YFSETQ. The CDR3 sequence is 14 residues long. V lost 8 bases and J lost 4; bases outside the gene matches: 11. The CDR3 spells CASEETGSGETQYF. CDR3 in DNA: TGCGCCAGTGAAGAGACAGGGTCTGGAGAGACCCAGTACTTC.

The chain combines TRBV5-4 with TRBJ1-1; 9 bases match TRBD1. The CDR3 is 17 amino acids. From germline, CDR1 is SGHNT and CDR2 YYREEE (reference sequence). V gave up 4 bases and J gave up 5 bases; unmatched junction bases: 15. Written as DNA, the CDR3 is TGTGCCAGCAGCAGGGTGACAGGGGGGGAGATAGGGACTGAAGCTTTCTTT. It yields the protein CASSRVTGGEIGTEAFF. Combining the CDR3 with reference TRBV5-4 and TRBJ1-1 gives the whole variable domain ETGVTQSPTHLIKTRGQQVTLRCSSQSGHNTVSWYQQALGQGPQFIFQYYREEENGRGNFPPRFSGLQFPNYSSELNVNALELDDSALYLCASSRVTGGEIGTEAFFGQGTRLTVV.

The CDR3 DNA reads TGTGCCAGCAGCTTAGTTACATGGACTAGCGGGGTCCCCAACAATGAGCAGTTCTTC. Its translation: CASSLVTWTSGVPNNEQFF. This chain uses TRBV7-9 with TRBJ2-1; 12 positions agree with TRBD2. This CDR3 has 19 amino acids. CDR1 and CDR2 from the germline V gene are SEHNR and FQNEAQ (reference sequence). Unmatched junction bases numbered 12, after V lost 1 base and J lost 5 bases.

The chain employs TRBV28 and TRBJ2-3, with 7 bases matching TRBD1. The germline CDR1 and CDR2 sequences are MDHEN and SYDVKM. V was pared by 5 bases and J by 11 bases, with 19 bases of the junction left unmatched. CDR3 length: 16 residues. Here the CDR3 DNA reads TGTGCCAGCAGTCGACCGATTTTGACAGGGATGATTCGGCAGTATTTT. Protein sequence: CASSRPILTGMIRQYF.

J is TRBJ2-2 and V is TRBV4-2; 10 bases are shared with TRBD2. CDR1 and CDR2 from the germline V gene are LGHNA and YNFKEQ. J was trimmed by 7 bases and V by 0 bases; bases with no gene match: 14. The CDR3 has 19 residues. The chain's CDR3 is CASSQDSVAGGRVIGELFF. CDR3 DNA sequence: TGTGCCAGCAGCCAAGATTCCGTAGCGGGGGGCCGTGTAATCGGGGAGCTGTTTTTT.

The chain recombines TRBV5-4 with TRBJ1-5; TRBD1 agrees at 7 bases. The CDR3 runs to 13 residues. Per the germline V gene, CDR1 is SGHNT and CDR2 is YYREEE (reference sequence). V shed 2 bases, J shed 5 bases, and the junction held 1 base outside the gene matches. The CDR3 DNA reads TGTGCCAGCAGCTTCGGACAGGATCAGCCCCAGCATTTT. It translates to CASSFGQDQPQHF.

The CDR3 DNA sequence: TGTGCCAGCAGCCAATGGTTGGGAAGGGGTATAAACACTGAAGCTTTCTTT. Its protein product is CASSQWLGRGINTEAFF. The chain uses TRBV14 and TRBJ1-1, with a possible D match to TRBD1 (5 bases). V was pared by 2 bases and J by 2 bases, with 18 bases between. CDR3 size: 17 residues. Looked up from germline, CDR1 is SGHDN and CDR2 is FVKESK. Variable domain in full (rest from reference TRBV14 and TRBJ1-1): EAGVTQFPSHSVIEKGQTVTLRCDPISGHDNLYWYRRVMGKEIKFLLHFVKESKQDESGMPNNRFLAERTGGTYSTLKVQPAELEDSGVYFCASSQWLGRGINTEAFFGQGTRLTVV.

This clone qualifies as medium-sized. This chain uses TRBV7-9 with TRBJ1-1; possibly TRBD1 for D (5 bases). This CDR3 region has 14 residues. V was cut by 0 bases and J by 4 bases, with 9 bases left in between. Per the germline V gene, CDR1 is SEHNR and CDR2 is FQNEAQ (reference sequence). CDR3 protein: CASSLAQGVTEAFF. Here the CDR3 DNA reads TGTGCCAGCAGCTTAGCGCAGGGAGTCACTGAAGCTTTCTTT.

This chain joins TRBV5-4 and TRBJ1-3; D gene ambiguous. Germline assignment: CDR1 SGHNT and CDR2 YYREEE (reference sequence). The CDR3 sequence is 18 residues long. V was trimmed by 0 bases and J by 0 bases, leaving 16 bases between them. The chain's CDR3 is CASSLAAGPLFSGNTIYF. For the CDR3, the DNA is TGTGCCAGCAGCTTGGCCGCCGGGCCCCTCTTCTCTGGAAACACCATATATTTT.